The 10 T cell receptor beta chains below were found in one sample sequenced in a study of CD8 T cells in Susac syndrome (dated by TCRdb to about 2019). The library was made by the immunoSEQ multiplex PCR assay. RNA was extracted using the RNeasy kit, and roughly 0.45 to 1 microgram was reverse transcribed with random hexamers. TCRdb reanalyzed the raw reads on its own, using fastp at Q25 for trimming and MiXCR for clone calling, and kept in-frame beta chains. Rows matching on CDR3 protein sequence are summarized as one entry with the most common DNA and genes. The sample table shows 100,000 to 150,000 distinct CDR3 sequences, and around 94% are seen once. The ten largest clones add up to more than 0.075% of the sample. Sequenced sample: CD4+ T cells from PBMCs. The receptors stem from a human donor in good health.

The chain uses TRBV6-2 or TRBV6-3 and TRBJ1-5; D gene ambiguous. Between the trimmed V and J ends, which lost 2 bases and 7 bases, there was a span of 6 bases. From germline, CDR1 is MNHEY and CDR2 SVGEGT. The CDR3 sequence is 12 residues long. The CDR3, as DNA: TGTGCCAGCAGTTACAGGGCCCAGCCCCAGCATTTT. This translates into CASSYRAQPQHF.

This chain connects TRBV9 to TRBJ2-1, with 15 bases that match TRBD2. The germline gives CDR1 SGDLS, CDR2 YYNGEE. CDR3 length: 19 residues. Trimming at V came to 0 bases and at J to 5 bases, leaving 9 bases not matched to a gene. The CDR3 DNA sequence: TGTGCCAGCAGCGTAGCCCCGGGACTAGCGGGAGGTGGTAACAATGAGCAGTTCTTC. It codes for CASSVAPGLAGGGNNEQFF.

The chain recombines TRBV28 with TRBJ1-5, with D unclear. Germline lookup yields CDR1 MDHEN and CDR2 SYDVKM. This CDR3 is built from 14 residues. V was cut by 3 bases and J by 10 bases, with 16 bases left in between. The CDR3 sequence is CASSFPPAIIPQHF. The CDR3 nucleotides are TGTGCCAGCAGTTTTCCGCCCGCTATCATACCCCAGCATTTT.

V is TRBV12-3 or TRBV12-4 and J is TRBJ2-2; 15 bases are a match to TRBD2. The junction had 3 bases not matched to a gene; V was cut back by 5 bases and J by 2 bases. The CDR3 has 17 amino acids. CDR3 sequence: CASSRTSGRVNTGELFF. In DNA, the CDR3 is TGTGCCAGCAGTCGGACTAGCGGGAGGGTAAACACCGGGGAGCTGTTTTTT.

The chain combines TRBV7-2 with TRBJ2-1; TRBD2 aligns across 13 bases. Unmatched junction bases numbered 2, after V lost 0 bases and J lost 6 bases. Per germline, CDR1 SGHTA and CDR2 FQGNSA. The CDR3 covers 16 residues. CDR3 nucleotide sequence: TGTGCCAGCAGCTTAGCGGGACTAGCGGGACTCAATGAGCAGTTCTTC. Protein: CASSLAGLAGLNEQFF.

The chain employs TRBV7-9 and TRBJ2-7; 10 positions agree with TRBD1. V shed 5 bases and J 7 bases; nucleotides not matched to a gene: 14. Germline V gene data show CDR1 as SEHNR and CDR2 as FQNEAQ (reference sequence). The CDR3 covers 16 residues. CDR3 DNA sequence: TGTGCCAGCAGCCTAGTGCCCCGACAGGGGGCGTGGGAGCAGTACTTC. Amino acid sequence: CASSLVPRQGAWEQYF.

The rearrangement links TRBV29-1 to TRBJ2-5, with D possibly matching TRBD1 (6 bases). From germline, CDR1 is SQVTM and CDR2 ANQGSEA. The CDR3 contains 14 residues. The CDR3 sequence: CSHWGTGSDETQYF. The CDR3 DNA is TGCAGTCATTGGGGAACAGGGAGTGACGAGACCCAGTACTTC.

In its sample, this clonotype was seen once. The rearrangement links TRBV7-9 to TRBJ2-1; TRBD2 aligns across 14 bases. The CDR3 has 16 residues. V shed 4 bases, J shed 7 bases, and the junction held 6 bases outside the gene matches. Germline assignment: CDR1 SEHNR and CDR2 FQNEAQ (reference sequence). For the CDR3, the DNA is TGTGCCAGCAGCTCCTTTTGGACTAGCGGGGGGAATGAGCAGTTCTTC. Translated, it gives CASSSFWTSGGNEQFF.

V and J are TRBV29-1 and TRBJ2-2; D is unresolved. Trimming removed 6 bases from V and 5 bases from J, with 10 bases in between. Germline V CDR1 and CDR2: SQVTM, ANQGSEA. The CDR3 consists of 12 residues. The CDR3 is CSVSADTGELFF. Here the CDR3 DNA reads TGCAGCGTCTCTGCAGATACCGGGGAGCTGTTTTTT.

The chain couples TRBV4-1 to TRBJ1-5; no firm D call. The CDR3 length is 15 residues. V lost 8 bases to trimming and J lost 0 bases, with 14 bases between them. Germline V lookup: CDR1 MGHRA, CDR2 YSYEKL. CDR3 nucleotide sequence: TGCGCCAGCCGGGGTCGGGCTAATAGCAATCAGCCCCAGCATTTT. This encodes CASRGRANSNQPQHF.